Given below is one TCR beta chain in context. What it binds is unknown. As to treatment: oral pan-JAK inhibitor, 5-10 mg twice daily. The authors extracted RNA and reverse transcribed it into cDNA as the sequencing template. Libraries were prepared by immunoSEQ multiplex PCR; TCRdb keeps only in-frame clonotypes and omits some of them. The sample yields approximately 180,000 clones, 50% to 65% seen once. The sample is drawn from a study of CD8+ T cells in alopecia areata. Study details: Those treated were given oral tofacitinib at 5 to 10 mg twice daily.

The ends lost 0 bases at V and 7 bases at J; junction bases unmatched: 6. The V gene's germline CDR1 is LGHNA and CDR2 YSLEER. The CDR3 is 15 residues long. Study results and limitations: Sequencing of scalp samples also captures resident alphabeta T cells of normal skin. Scalp and blood retained many expanded lesional clones during tofacitinib.

The V gene is TRBV4-3, the J gene TRBJ1-5; 7 bases match TRBD1. The TCR originated in a human donor with alopecia areata. The material sequenced was CD8+ T cells sorted from blood, taken at week 24, from a patient treated with tofacitinib. CDR3 in amino acids: CASSQDRGIKQPQHF. The CDR3 region has the DNA TGCGCCAGCAGCCAAGACAGGGGGATAAAGCAGCCCCAGCATTTT.